This T cell receptor beta chain was obtained from a study of graft-versus-host responses after intestinal transplantation (dated by TCRdb to about 2021). Describing the broader study: Recipients received multivisceral, liver-intestinal, or isolated intestinal transplants. Anti-thymocyte globulin induction was given to all recipients, followed by maintenance tacrolimus and steroids for approximately 3 years. Graft-versus-host and host-versus-graft alloreactive T cell clones were tracked in the graft, circulation and bone marrow after intestinal transplantation using bulk TCR-beta CDR3 sequencing. To identify alloreactive clones, pre-transplant mixed lymphocyte reaction products were sequenced and compared with unstimulated pre-transplant donor and recipient T cells. The cohort enrolled about 23 intestinal transplant recipients, one of whom was a retransplant, and 3 patients without pretransplant specimens were excluded. A peak of at least 4% donor T cells among recipient peripheral blood mononuclear cells was the definition used for donor T cell macrochimerism. Rather than going through the commercial service, samples from a few later patients were sequenced in-house on an Illumina MiSeq and processed with MiXCR. Overall study outcomes, separate from this receptor: GvH clones were detected in recipient bone marrow, and some appeared earlier in ileal mucosa or blood, consistent with an intestinal mucosal origin. In the allografts of patients with donor T cell macrochimerism, GvH to HvG T cell clonal ratios were high. The conclusions were limited by the relatively low number and heterogeneity of the intestinal transplant patients. Early after transplant, peak levels of circulating GvH clones were found to be associated with declines in HvG clones.

What this sample's time point label stands for: cells obtained before transplantation from donor or recipient. CD3+CD4+ and CD3+CD8+ populations were FACS-sorted from unstimulated pre-transplant donor and recipient cells taken from spleen or lymph nodes. CDR1 and CDR2, looked up from the germline V gene, are SGDLS and YYNGEE. Including cysteine and phenylalanine, the CDR3 has 16 amino acids. The DNA shown is the 48-base CDR3, in frame from base 1. V was cut back by 3 bases and J by 0 bases, leaving a gap of 13 bases between them. Points on this clone: Its binding antigen is unknown. No much larger clone is present one base from it, and per-base qualities are unavailable.

Library construction relied on the immunoSEQ multiplex PCR assay. For most patients, genomic DNA was isolated with the Qiagen DNeasy Blood and Tissue Kit and sent frozen to Adaptive Biotechnologies for TCR sequencing. Adaptive Biotechnologies carried out high-throughput TCR-beta CDR3 sequencing of genomic DNA for most patients. The original methods were these. TCR sequencing data were retrieved from Adaptive's ImmunoSEQ software for around 18 patients, whereas a few other patients were processed with MiXCR and VDJtools. To correct CD4 versus CD8 sorting errors, sequences present in both subsets at a frequency ratio below 5:1 were removed. Because the origin of CDR3 nucleotide sequences shared between donor and recipient could not be assigned, those sequences were removed. Alloreactive clones required at least 2-fold expansion over unstimulated cells and minimum CFSE-low frequency of 0.002% (template counts) or 0.001% (read counts). Clones were considered mappable if detected in sequenced pre-transplant spleen, lymph node, or MLR CFSE-low populations of the donor or recipient. Cumulative frequency of alloreactive clones was calculated as a percentage of all sequences weighted by copy number. TCRdb mirrors the immuneACCESS table, restricted to in-frame sequences. Some clones are absent from its copies; in checked studies, under half trace to an unresolved V gene, and the reason for the others is unknown. V and J calls and clone size come straight from that table; D and trimming were deduced from the DNA. Present in this sample are approximately 99,000 clones, roughly nine tenths of which were seen just once. Over 0.15% of the sample goes to the ten largest clones.

The source material was unstimulated CD4+ T cells sorted from spleen or lymph node cells, sampled before transplant. The sequence was obtained from a human donor who was the organ donor for an intestinal transplant. The V and J genes are TRBV9 and TRBJ2-1, with the D segment identity uncertain. The nucleotide sequence reads as follows: TGTGCCAGCAGCGCATTAATCGCGGCCTCCTACAATGAGCAGTTCTTC. Translated, this is CASSALIAASYNEQFF.